Listed below are T cell receptor beta chains from one sample, sequenced in a study of technical replicates of blood from four donors. Profiling relied on immunoSEQ multiplex PCR, and the TCRdb table lists in-frame clones only, not all of them. The table has about 62,000 clones, more than 70% seen once; the top ten hold 5.2%. Material for sequencing was PBMCs. The receptors originated from a human donor in good health. Some clones in this sample may be carry-over from other donors' samples. Each CDR3 is given with its conserved first and last residue. The D gene is left open where the match is weak. Rows may omit the clone size; those that give it use once, few, many or a size class.

J gene: TRBJ2-7; clone size: -; V gene: TRBV5-4; D gene: TRBD2; CDR3 protein: CASSPSGSFSYEQYF; CDR3 DNA: TGTGCCAGCAGCCCCAGCGGGAGCTTTTCCTACGAGCAGTACTTC
J gene: TRBJ2-1; clone size: -; V gene: TRBV7-6; D gene: -; CDR3 protein: CASSTSLVSDEQFF; CDR3 DNA: TGTGCCAGCAGCACCTCCCTAGTGTCTGATGAGCAGTTCTTC
J gene: TRBJ2-5; clone size: few; V gene: TRBV29-1; D gene: TRBD1; CDR3 protein: CSAEDRGLGETQYF; CDR3 DNA: TGCAGCGCAGAGGACAGGGGGCTAGGAGAGACCCAGTACTTC
J gene: TRBJ2-5; clone size: -; V gene: TRBV5-1; D gene: TRBD2; CDR3 protein: CASSSPGLGRETQYF; CDR3 DNA: TGCGCCAGCAGCAGCCCGGGACTAGGCAGGGAGACCCAGTACTTC
J gene: TRBJ1-1; clone size: -; V gene: TRBV6-6; D gene: -; CDR3 protein: CASSYSRDTEAFF; CDR3 DNA: TGTGCCAGCAGTTACTCGAGGGATACTGAAGCTTTCTTT
J gene: TRBJ2-1; clone size: once; V gene: TRBV5-1; D gene: TRBD2; CDR3 protein: CASSFDIGGLAYNEQFF; CDR3 DNA: TGCGCCAGCAGCTTTGACATCGGTGGACTAGCTTACAATGAGCAGTTCTTC
J gene: TRBJ2-7; clone size: -; V gene: TRBV5-5; D gene: TRBD2; CDR3 protein: CASSPGGGVYEQYF; CDR3 DNA: TGTGCCAGCAGCCCGGGAGGGGGGGTCTACGAGCAGTACTTC
J gene: TRBJ1-6; clone size: -; V gene: TRBV18; D gene: TRBD1; CDR3 protein: CASSSEGAVGSPLHF; CDR3 DNA: TGTGCCAGCTCATCGGAGGGGGCTGTCGGCTCACCCCTCCACTTT
J gene: TRBJ2-2; clone size: -; V gene: TRBV4-3; D gene: -; CDR3 protein: CASSQGRGRELFF; CDR3 DNA: TGCGCCAGCAGCCAAGGACGCGGCCGGGAGCTGTTTTTT
J gene: TRBJ2-7; clone size: -; V gene: TRBV19; D gene: TRBD2; CDR3 protein: CATRSSGSFYEQYF; CDR3 DNA: TGTGCCACCAGATCTAGCGGGTCCTTCTACGAGCAGTACTTC
J gene: TRBJ2-1; clone size: few; V gene: TRBV19; D gene: -; CDR3 protein: CASSIQAGTGEQFF; CDR3 DNA: TGTGCCAGTAGTATACAAGCGGGGACAGGTGAGCAGTTCTTC
J gene: TRBJ2-7; clone size: -; V gene: TRBV5-1; D gene: TRBD2; CDR3 protein: CASSSGGGGAREQYF; CDR3 DNA: TGCGCCAGCAGCTCGGGCGGCGGGGGGGCCCGGGAGCAGTACTTC
J gene: TRBJ1-5; clone size: -; V gene: TRBV18; D gene: -; CDR3 protein: CASSPPAGSFAQPQHF; CDR3 DNA: TGTGCCAGCTCACCACCGGCAGGTTCCTTTGCTCAGCCCCAGCATTTT